The rows below give T cell receptor beta chains drawn from one sample of a study of Graves' ophthalmopathy and Graves' hyperthyroidism. One entry per CDR3 protein, called by TCRdb with MiXCR from the multiplex PCR reads. This table holds around 1,200,000 distinct CDR3 sequences, roughly two fifths found once. The sequenced sample was peripheral blood or thyroid tissue (not recorded which). The receptors here all came from an adult man with Graves' hyperthyroidism. The CDR3 runs from the conserved cysteine through the conserved F or W.

V,J,length,CDR3
TRBV7-6,TRBJ2-7,13,CASSYAQGREQYF
TRBV11-2,TRBJ2-5,15,CASSQQGGTGKTQYF
TRBV7-3,TRBJ2-5,16,CASSVEVAGRQETQYF
TRBV5-1,TRBJ2-5,15,CASTPTTLGIGTQYF
TRBV3-1,TRBJ1-6,14,CASSHGSYNSPLHF
TRBV10-2,TRBJ1-5,14,CASSKGQASQPQHF
TRBV29-1,TRBJ2-7,13,CSVERTSGSEQYF
TRBV10-1,TRBJ2-2,13,CASQTDLTGELFF
TRBV7-9,TRBJ1-6,15,CASSPGAGDYSPLHF
TRBV6-5,TRBJ2-3,15,CASSYPSDGRDTQYF
TRBV24-1,TRBJ2-5,14,CATSQGWATETQYF
TRBV2,TRBJ2-5,13,CASTRDQQETQYF
TRBV19,TRBJ1-5,14,CASSTLSSNQPQHF
TRBV6-5,TRBJ2-5,16,CASSYPSGAAGETQYF
TRBV24-1,TRBJ2-5,13,CATSDIIRETQYF
TRBV27,TRBJ1-2,16,CASSPSTGGRNYGYTF
TRBV25-1,TRBJ1-1,14,CASSLWGGETEAFF
TRBV7-9,TRBJ2-7,11,CASSLESEQYF
TRBV29-1,TRBJ1-2,11,CSVARSYGYTF
TRBV7-2,TRBJ1-5,16,CASSLEGGGSEQPQHF
TRBV7-9,TRBJ2-2,17,CASSLGLREGNTGELFF
TRBV10-3,TRBJ2-5,13,CATGGGLPETQYF
TRBV7-9,TRBJ2-7,14,CASSWDGSSYEQYF
TRBV10-2,TRBJ2-2,13,CASSELRAGELFF
TRBV7-3,TRBJ2-2,15,CASSVMDRPTGELFF
TRBV7-2,TRBJ2-7,14,CASSLDWGTYEQYF
TRBV5-1,TRBJ2-2,14,CASSLSLSSGELFF
TRBV20-1,TRBJ1-5,13,CSARGQANQPQHF
TRBV20-1,TRBJ2-7,15,CSARHPRDTPWKPYF
TRBV3-1,TRBJ2-7,15,CASSREGQGFDEQYF
TRBV5-1,TRBJ2-7,12,CASSGPLGEQYF
TRBV5-6,TRBJ1-1,12,CASSLRVGLAFF
TRBV6-5,TRBJ1-1,15,CASIPHRSQNTEAFF
TRBV20-1,TRBJ2-7,14,CSARLTSGSYEQYF
TRBV4-1,TRBJ2-7,14,CASSPPGGAYEQYF
TRBV2,TRBJ2-1,11,CASSFRNEQFF
TRBV20-1,TRBJ1-1,16,CSARGGTGEPNTEAFF
TRBV7-2,TRBJ1-2,14,CASSFDRSFYGYTF
TRBV5-1,TRBJ1-6,15,CASSLLEGGDSPLHF
TRBV29-1,TRBJ1-1,12,CSVLTGATEAFF
TRBV7-8,TRBJ2-7,15,CASSLIIDLLGEQYF
TRBV20-1,TRBJ2-7,14,CSASTLAGVYEQYF
TRBV19,TRBJ1-1,15,CASTIDAARDTEAFF
TRBV19,TRBJ1-5,15,CASSTGPGGNQPQHF
TRBV12-3/TRBV12-4,TRBJ2-5,20,CASSSLRTSGSREDQETQYF
TRBV24-1,TRBJ2-5,12,CATSGGGETQYF
TRBV6-5,TRBJ1-3,17,CASSYAGGASSGNTIYF
TRBV5-6,TRBJ2-7,13,CASSYNRGYEQYF
TRBV28,TRBJ1-5,14,CASRGTENHQPQHF
TRBV19,TRBJ1-2,14,CASSTLRVEYGYTF
TRBV7-9,TRBJ1-1,15,CASSSGQGINTEAFF
TRBV4-3,TRBJ2-7,18,CASSRLAGAAGSSYEQYF